The 13 T cell receptor beta chains below were found in one sample sequenced in a study. TCRdb fed the RT-PCR reads into MiXCR, producing one record per CDR3 protein. The data hold more than 600,000 distinct CDR3 sequences, with over 12% observed a single time. The sequenced material came from memory CD4+ T cells from blood. The receptors derive from a female donor in good health, serving as a healthy control.

The chain uses TRBV7-2 and TRBJ2-7; 10 bases are a match to TRBD2. The V gene end was trimmed by 2 bases and the J gene end by 11 bases; junction bases not matched to a gene: 9. CDR1 SGHTA and CDR2 FQGNSA come from the germline V gene. The CDR3 consists of 14 residues. CDR3 in DNA: TGTGCCAGCAGCTTAAGGCTAGCGGGGGCCGTGAAGTACTTC. Amino acids: CASSLRLAGAVKYF.

This clonotype turned up a few times. The CDR3 DNA reads as TGTGCCTGGAGTGGAGTAGGGGGCGCGAGGACTGAAGCTTTCTTT. As protein: CAWSGVGGARTEAFF. This chain joins TRBV30 and TRBJ1-1; the match to TRBD1 covers 7 bases. V was pared by 1 base and J by 5 bases, with 10 bases of the junction left unmatched. The CDR3 length is 15 residues. Germline loops: CDR1 GTSNPN, CDR2 SVGIG (reference sequence).

This clonotype was observed many times. The chain joins TRBV12-3 or TRBV12-4 to TRBJ1-5; 7 positions agree with TRBD1. The junction had 3 bases not matched to a gene; V was cut back by 6 bases and J by 4 bases. There are 13 residues in the CDR3. DNA for the CDR3: TGTGCCAGCAGCACGACAGGGAATCAGCCCCAGCATTTT. This translates into CASSTTGNQPQHF.

This clonotype has a count of ten or more. The genes are TRBV20-1 and TRBJ1-2, with 11 bases matching TRBD1. The trim removed 4 bases at V and 2 bases at J, leaving 3 bases unmatched. CDR1 and CDR2 (germline): DFQATT, SNEGSKA (reference sequence). This CDR3 is 14 amino acids long. DNA for the CDR3: TGCAGTGCTACCAGGGACAGGGGGAACTATGGCTACACCTTC. Translated, it gives CSATRDRGNYGYTF.

There are a few counts of this clonotype. J is TRBJ1-1 and V is TRBV7-9; 7 bases agree with TRBD1. After removal of 5 bases from V and 7 bases from J, the junction contained 4 bases not matched to a gene. CDR1 is SEHNR and CDR2 is FQNEAQ in the germline V gene (reference sequence). The CDR3 covers 12 residues. In nucleotides, the CDR3 is TGTGCCAGCAGCCCGGGACAGATTGAAGCTTTCTTT. It yields the protein CASSPGQIEAFF.

In this sample, this clonotype turned up many times. The chain employs TRBV5-5 and TRBJ2-3, with D tentatively TRBD2 (6 bases). There are 16 residues in the CDR3. V was clipped by 4 bases and J by 0 bases, with 15 bases between them. The germline CDR1 and CDR2 sequences are SGHKS and YYEKEE (reference sequence). CDR3 sequence (DNA): TGTGCCAGCAGCCCTCTGGCGGGGTCTAGCACAGATACGCAGTATTTT. Its translation is CASSPLAGSSTDTQYF.

This clonotype was seen repeatedly, ten times or more. This chain joins TRBV29-1 and TRBJ1-2; no clear D gene. The germline gives CDR1 SQVTM, CDR2 ANQGSEA. The CDR3 has 12 amino acids. V was cut by 4 bases and J by 2 bases, with 8 bases left in between. This CDR3 is CSVGSSNYGYTF. The CDR3 DNA reads as TGCAGCGTTGGCAGCTCGAACTATGGCTACACCTTC.

V and J are TRBV5-4 and TRBJ1-5; possibly TRBD1 for D (5 bases). Germline V gene lookup returns CDR1 SGHNT and CDR2 YYREEE (reference sequence). V dropped 4 bases and J dropped 7 bases, with 18 bases sitting between them. This CDR3 is built from 15 residues. In DNA form, the CDR3 reads TGTGCCAGCAGCCAGATGCCAGGGTTGGACCAGCCCCAGCATTTT. It codes for CASSQMPGLDQPQHF.

This chain links TRBV7-2 with TRBJ1-2; D call uncertain. The CDR3 spans 13 residues. Germline V CDR1 and CDR2: SGHTA, FQGNSA. V was shortened by 3 bases and J by 4 bases, with 9 bases between the two germline ends. The CDR3 DNA sequence: TGTGCCAGCAGCTTCTCTGAGGGCTATGGCTACACCTTC. Protein product: CASSFSEGYGYTF.

The gene calls are TRBV19 and TRBJ1-5, with 7 bases matching TRBD1. CDR1 and CDR2 from the germline V gene are LNHDA and SQIVND (reference sequence). CDR3 length: 15 residues. The J segment lost 2 bases and the V segment lost 5 bases, leaving 6 bases of the junction unmatched. The CDR3 reads CASSRDRAGNQPQHF. The CDR3 DNA reads TGTGCCAGTAGTCGCGACAGGGCCGGCAATCAGCCCCAGCATTTT.

This clonotype was observed a handful of times. The chain couples TRBV7-9 to TRBJ2-4; 8 bases agree with TRBD1. Per germline, CDR1 SEHNR and CDR2 FQNEAQ (reference sequence). The CDR3 runs to 16 residues. Trimming removed 4 bases from V and 9 bases from J; junction bases left unmatched: 14. The DNA for the CDR3 is TGTGCCAGCAGCTCGACAGGGGCTTCCCTACAAATCATTCAGTACTTC. Translating it yields CASSSTGASLQIIQYF.

The gene calls are TRBV4-2 and TRBJ2-3; D gene unclear. CDR1 is LGHNA, CDR2 YNFKEQ, per germline. The V and J ends lost 3 bases and 0 bases respectively, with 13 bases between them. The CDR3 has 16 amino acids. DNA of the CDR3: TGTGCCAGCAGCCAGGAACAGAGAGCTAGCACAGATACGCAGTATTTT. Translated, it gives CASSQEQRASTDTQYF.

As to this clonotype: A read error may explain this, as a much larger clone is one base away. The CDR3 DNA reads TGTGCCAGCAGTTTAGCGAGGGCGGCAGATACGCAGTATTTT. Its translation: CASSLARAADTQYF. This chain links TRBV12-3 or TRBV12-4 with TRBJ2-3; D may be TRBD2 (5 bases). The CDR3 loop spans 14 amino acids. V lost 0 bases and J 4 bases, leaving 8 bases between the germline ends.